Listed below are T cell receptor beta chains from one sample, sequenced in a study of blood T cells in healthy people across ages. TCRdb re-called the 5' RACE reads with MiXCR, one entry per CDR3 protein. The sample includes approximately 960,000 distinct CDR3 sequences, roughly 28% of them seen just once. This sample also belongs to another study, concerning T cells of mothers and their children.

The sample consisted of blood. The receptors derive from a woman in her forties in good health. CDR3s include the opening cysteine and the closing phenylalanine or tryptophan. Fields, in order: V gene, clone size, D gene, J gene, CDR3 DNA, CDR3 protein. A D gene is named only where the DNA matches it firmly. Clone sizes are given selectively: once, few, many, or a class where the clone is expanded.

TRBV28	-	-	TRBJ1-4	TGTGCCAGCAGTTCCAACACGGTCCGGGGTGAAAAACGGTTTTTT	CASSSNTVRGEKRFF
TRBV14	-	TRBD2	TRBJ2-3	TGTGCCAGCAGCCCTGAGCGGGGGCTGAGGGCAGATGCGCAGTATTTT	CASSPERGLRADAQYF
TRBV4-3	many	TRBD1	TRBJ1-2	TGCGCCAGCAGCCAAGAGAAGGACAGGGCGCTCTATGGCTACACCTTC	CASSQEKDRALYGYTF
TRBV6-5	many	-	TRBJ2-3	TGTGCCAGCAGTTTGTGGCAGGGTGAAGATACGCAGTATTTT	CASSLWQGEDTQYF
TRBV6-6	-	-	TRBJ2-1	TGTGCCAGCAGTTACTCCGCGGGGGCCAAGGGGAATGAGCAGTTCTTC	CASSYSAGAKGNEQFF
TRBV12-3/TRBV12-4	few	-	TRBJ1-2	TGTGCCAGCAGTTTGGAGCAGGGAAGATATGGCTACACCTTC	CASSLEQGRYGYTF
TRBV30	many	-	TRBJ2-3	TGTGCCTGGAGTAGGGGGTCGGATACGCAGTATTTT	CAWSRGSDTQYF
TRBV6-5	-	-	TRBJ1-5	TGTGCCAGCAGTTTGACAGGATCGGGTGGGCCCCAGCATTTT	CASSLTGSGGPQHF
TRBV5-1	many	TRBD1	TRBJ2-3	TGCGCCAGCAGCATAGGACAGGGTTGGCAGTATTTT	CASSIGQGWQYF
TRBV5-1	few	TRBD1	TRBJ1-2	TGCGCCAGCAGCGAACCGGGACAGAAATCTAACTATGGCTACACCTTC	CASSEPGQKSNYGYTF
TRBV6-2/TRBV6-3	few	-	TRBJ1-6	TGTGCCAGCAGTTACGAGCATCGGGGGAATTCACCCCTCCACTTT	CASSYEHRGNSPLHF
TRBV4-1	-	-	TRBJ2-5	TGCGCCAGCGGCCGCGACCCCCTAGCGCTAGAGACCCAGTACTTC	CASGRDPLALETQYF
TRBV5-1	many	-	TRBJ2-1	TGTGCCAGCAGCTTAGGGCCAGGAAGCTCCTACAATGAGCAGTTCTTC	CASSLGPGSSYNEQFF
TRBV9	many	-	TRBJ2-5	TGTGCCAGCAGCGCGACGGAAGAGACCCAGTACTTC	CASSATEETQYF
TRBV14	-	-	TRBJ2-3	TGTGCCAGCAGCCAAGTTCGGGGCCCAGTCACAGATACGCAGTATTTT	CASSQVRGPVTDTQYF
TRBV7-2	-	-	TRBJ1-1	TGTGCCAGCAGCCCATGGGTGGGCTCGCGGAACACTGAAGCTTTCTTT	CASSPWVGSRNTEAFF
TRBV6-6	many	-	TRBJ2-7	TGTGCCAGCAGTCGAGACGGAACTCTGCGGTACGAGCAGTACTTC	CASSRDGTLRYEQYF
TRBV20-1	few	-	TRBJ1-1	TGCAGTGCTAGAGATCTTAATTCTGGCGGCCGGAACACTGAAGCTTTCTTT	CSARDLNSGGRNTEAFF
TRBV28	-	-	TRBJ2-7	TGTGCCAGCAGCGTCCGACAGAACCCCTACGAGCAGTACTTC	CASSVRQNPYEQYF
TRBV20-1	-	TRBD1	TRBJ2-7	TGCAGTGCTTGGCGGGGAACAGGGGGTACCTACGAGCAGTACTTC	CSAWRGTGGTYEQYF
TRBV7-9	many	-	TRBJ1-2	TGTGCCAGCAGCTTCCCCTGGGATGGCTACACCTTC	CASSFPWDGYTF
TRBV29-1	many	-	TRBJ2-1	TGCAGCGTTGAAGGGTGGCAGGAAACTTACAATGAGCAGTTCTTC	CSVEGWQETYNEQFF
TRBV28	-	-	TRBJ1-5	TGTGCCAGCAGTTTAATCTCCTTACGGGACACGGAGCGACATCAGCCCCAGCATTTT	CASSLISLRDTERHQPQHF
TRBV5-1	-	TRBD2	TRBJ2-5	TGCGCCAGCAGCTCACTAGCGGGGAGCCAAGAGACCCAGTACTTC	CASSSLAGSQETQYF
TRBV24-1	many	-	TRBJ2-6	TGTGCCACCAGTACAGGGAAATGGTCTGGGGCCAACGTCCTGACTTTC	CATSTGKWSGANVLTF
TRBV6-2/TRBV6-3	many	-	TRBJ2-7	TGTGCCAGCAGTTTGGGGATGGTACCATACGAGCAGTACTTC	CASSLGMVPYEQYF
TRBV20-1	few	-	TRBJ2-5	TGCAGTGCTGACTGGGACCGCGTGCTCCAAGAGACCCAGTACTTC	CSADWDRVLQETQYF
TRBV15	few	-	TRBJ2-5	TGTGCCACCAGCAGTATCGACGAGACCCAGTACTTC	CATSSIDETQYF